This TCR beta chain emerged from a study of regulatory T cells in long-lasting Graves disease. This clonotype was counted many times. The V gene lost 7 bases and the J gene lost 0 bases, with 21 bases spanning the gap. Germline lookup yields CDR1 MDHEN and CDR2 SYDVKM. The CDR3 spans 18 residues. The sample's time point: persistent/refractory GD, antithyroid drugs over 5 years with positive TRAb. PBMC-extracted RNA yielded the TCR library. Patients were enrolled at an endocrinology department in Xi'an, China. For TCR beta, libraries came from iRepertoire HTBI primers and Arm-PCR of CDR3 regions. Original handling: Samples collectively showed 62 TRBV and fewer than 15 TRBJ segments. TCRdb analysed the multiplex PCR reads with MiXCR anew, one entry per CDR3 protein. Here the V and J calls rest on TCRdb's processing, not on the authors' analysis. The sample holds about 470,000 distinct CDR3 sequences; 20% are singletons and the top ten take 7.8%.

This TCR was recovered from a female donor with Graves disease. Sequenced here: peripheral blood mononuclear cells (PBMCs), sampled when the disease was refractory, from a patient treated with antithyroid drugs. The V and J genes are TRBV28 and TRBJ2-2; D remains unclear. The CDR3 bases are TGTGCCAGCAAATCCCCCGCTTGGGCAGACACGAACACCGGGGAGCTGTTTTTT. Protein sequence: CASKSPAWADTNTGELFF.